What follows describes a single T cell receptor (beta chain). Its antigen is as yet unknown. Trimming took off 4 bases at V and 1 base at J, with 10 bases between the two ends. The CDR3 spans 14 residues. Germline V lookup: CDR1 SGHTA, CDR2 FQGNSA. Assay: immunoSEQ multiplex PCR; the TCRdb copy retains only in-frame clones and omits some. This repertoire shows 86,000 or so clones, more than 70% found once; its top ten account for around 5.4%. The sample is drawn from a study of T cell responses to AZD1222 COVID-19 vaccine. Overall study findings and caveats: The study found Spike-specific TCR breadth and depth rose after two AZD1222 doses. Unmutated variant regions reportedly attract nearly half of all spike-specific TCRs.

This TCR was sampled from an adult who received the AZD1222 COVID-19 vaccine. Material: peripheral blood, obtained 28 days after the second AZD1222 dose. The chain employs TRBV7-2 and TRBJ2-5; D may be TRBD2 (6 bases). In DNA form, the CDR3 reads TGTGCCAGCAGCTCAGGCGGGGCCCAAGAGACCCAGTACTTC. This encodes CASSSGGAQETQYF.